This T cell receptor beta chain is drawn from a study of blood T cell repertoires in COVID-19. Clones were sequenced by immunoSEQ multiplex PCR, and TCRdb holds only the in-frame ones, with some missing. The sample yields about 70,000 clones, around 85% seen once. Trimming took off 2 bases at V and 5 bases at J, with 6 bases between the two ends. The CDR3 runs to 12 residues. Germline V CDR1 and CDR2: LNHDA, SQIVND (reference sequence). Sequenced: peripheral blood. The clonotype comes from a human donor in a cohort sampled during active COVID-19. The rearrangement links TRBV19 to TRBJ2-5; D gene uncertain. CDR3 bases: TGTGCCAGTAGTATAATAATGGAGACCCAGTACTTC. Translated: CASSIIMETQYF.